This TCR beta chain was captured in a study of blood T cell repertoires in COVID-19. Study context: Samples taken during acute and convalescent COVID-19 were collected in the United States, Italy and Spain. T cells, B-cell-depleted T cells, or PBMCs provided the cDNA or gDNA that served as material.

Original processing notes: From reference gene primer amplification, estimates of nucleated cell counts were derived. TCRdb keeps only in-frame clones here, not all; method: immunoSEQ multiplex PCR. Clone size and the V and J calls come from that table; the DNA yielded D and trimming. The profile covers roughly 53,000 clones, with around nine tenths appearing a single time and 2.5% to 3.5% taken by the ten largest. The TCR sequence derives from a human donor in a cohort sampled during active COVID-19. The sample comprised peripheral blood.

The CDR3 nucleotides read TGTGCCAGCAGCTTAGATTCAGGGAACACTGAAGCTTTCTTT. Translating it yields CASSLDSGNTEAFF. The V and J genes are TRBV7-8 and TRBJ1-1; D unclear. Deletions cut 1 base from V and 1 base from J, with 7 bases between. The germline V gene encodes CDR1 SGHVS and CDR2 FQNEAQ. This CDR3 comprises 14 residues.